What follows describes a single TCR beta chain. As yet, its antigen is unknown. This record comes from a study of regulatory T cells in long-lasting Graves disease. Study conclusions and caveats: Small sample size may have lowered accuracy. Persistent disease was characterized by preferential usage of TRBV28, TRBJ1-2 and TRBJ2-5.

To make TCR beta libraries, researchers used iRepertoire HTBI primers and Arm-PCR of CDR3 regions. TCRdb recomputed calls from the multiplex PCR reads with MiXCR, one row per CDR3 protein. This sample carries fewer than 450,000 distinct CDR3 sequences, 15% of them seen once, and the ten largest clones take roughly 7.7%. Time point given: newly diagnosed GD, antithyroid drugs for less than 3 months. Extracted PBMC RNA gave rise to the TCR library. V dropped 4 bases and J dropped 10 bases, with 14 bases sitting between them. The CDR3 has 12 residues. The germline V gene has CDR1 SGHRS and CDR2 YFSETQ. These data were also filed under a second study, of T cells in Graves' hyperthyroidism and ophthalmopathy.

The chain employs TRBV5-1 and TRBJ1-1, with D perhaps TRBD1 (5 bases). Source: peripheral blood mononuclear cells (PBMCs), taken at new diagnosis, from a patient treated with antithyroid drugs. This clonotype was obtained from a woman aged 40-49 years with Graves disease. CDR3 sequence (DNA): TGCGCCAGCAGCGTTAACCAGGGTAGAGCTTTCTTT. This translates into CASSVNQGRAFF.